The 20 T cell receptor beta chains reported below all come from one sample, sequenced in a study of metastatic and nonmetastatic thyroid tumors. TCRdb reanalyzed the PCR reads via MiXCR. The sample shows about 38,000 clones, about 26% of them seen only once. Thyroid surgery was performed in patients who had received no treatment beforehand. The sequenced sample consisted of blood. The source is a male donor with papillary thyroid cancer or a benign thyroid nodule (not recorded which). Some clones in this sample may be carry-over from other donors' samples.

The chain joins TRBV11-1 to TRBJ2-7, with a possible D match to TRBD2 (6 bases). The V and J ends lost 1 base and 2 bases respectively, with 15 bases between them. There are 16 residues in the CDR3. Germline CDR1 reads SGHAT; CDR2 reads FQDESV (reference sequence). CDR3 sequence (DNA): TGTGCCAGCAGCTTAGTCGAGGGGCGGGGTGCCTACGAGCAGTACTTC. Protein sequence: CASSLVEGRGAYEQYF.

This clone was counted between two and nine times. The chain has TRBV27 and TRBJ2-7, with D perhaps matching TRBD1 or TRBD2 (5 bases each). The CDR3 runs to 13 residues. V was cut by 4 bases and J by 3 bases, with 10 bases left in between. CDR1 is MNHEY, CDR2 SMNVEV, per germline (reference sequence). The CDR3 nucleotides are TGTGCCAGCAGTTGGGGGATTGGCTACGAGCAGTACTTC. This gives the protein CASSWGIGYEQYF.

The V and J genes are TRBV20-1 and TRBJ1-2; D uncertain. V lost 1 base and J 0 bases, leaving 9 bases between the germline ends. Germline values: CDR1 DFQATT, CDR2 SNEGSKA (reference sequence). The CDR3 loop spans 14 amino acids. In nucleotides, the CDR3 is TGCAGTGCTAGAGGTGGGAACACTAACTATGGCTACACCTTC. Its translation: CSARGGNTNYGYTF.

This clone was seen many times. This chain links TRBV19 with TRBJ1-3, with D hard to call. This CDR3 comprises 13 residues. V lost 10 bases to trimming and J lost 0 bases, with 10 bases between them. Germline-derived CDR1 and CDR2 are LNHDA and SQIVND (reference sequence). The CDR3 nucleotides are TGTGCCACCTCGACAAGCTCTGGAAACACCATATATTTT. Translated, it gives CATSTSSGNTIYF.

The CDR3 region is CASSMNSYSNQPQHF. The CDR3 region has the DNA TGTGCCAGTAGTATGAACAGTTATAGCAATCAGCCCCAGCATTTT. The rearrangement links TRBV19 to TRBJ1-5, with no clear D. V was shortened by 3 bases and J by 0 bases, with 9 bases between the two germline ends. Germline lookup yields CDR1 LNHDA and CDR2 SQIVND (reference sequence). The CDR3 is made up of 15 amino acids.

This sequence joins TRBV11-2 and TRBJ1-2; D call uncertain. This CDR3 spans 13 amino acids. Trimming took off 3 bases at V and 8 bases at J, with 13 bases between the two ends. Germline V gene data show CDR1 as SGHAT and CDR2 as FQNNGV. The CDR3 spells CASSFRAQYGYTF. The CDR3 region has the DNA TGTGCCAGCAGCTTCCGGGCACAGTACGGCTACACCTTC.

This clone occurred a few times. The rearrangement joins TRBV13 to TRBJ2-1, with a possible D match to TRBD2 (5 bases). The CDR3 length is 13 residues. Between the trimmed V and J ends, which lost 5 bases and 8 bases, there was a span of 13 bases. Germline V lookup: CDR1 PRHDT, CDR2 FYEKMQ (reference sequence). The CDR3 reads CASSPEGLDEQFF. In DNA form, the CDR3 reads TGTGCCAGCAGCCCCGAGGGTCTTGATGAGCAGTTCTTC.

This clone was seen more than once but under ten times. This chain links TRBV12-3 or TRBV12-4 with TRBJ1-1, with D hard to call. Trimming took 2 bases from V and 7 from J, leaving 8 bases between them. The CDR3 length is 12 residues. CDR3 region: CASSLRPNEAFF. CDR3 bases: TGTGCCAGCAGTTTAAGACCGAATGAAGCTTTCTTT.

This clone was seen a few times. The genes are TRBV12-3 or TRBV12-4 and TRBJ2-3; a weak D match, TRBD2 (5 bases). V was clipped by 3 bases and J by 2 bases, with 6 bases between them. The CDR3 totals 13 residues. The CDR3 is CASSFDYTDTQYF. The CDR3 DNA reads TGTGCCAGCAGTTTTGACTACACAGATACGCAGTATTTT.

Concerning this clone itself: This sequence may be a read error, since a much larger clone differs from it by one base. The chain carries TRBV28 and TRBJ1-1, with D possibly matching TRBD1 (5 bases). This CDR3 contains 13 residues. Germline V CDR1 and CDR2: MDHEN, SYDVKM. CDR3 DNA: TGTGCCAGCAGTTTATATAGGGGAACTGAAGCTTCCTTT. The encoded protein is CASSLYRGTEASF.

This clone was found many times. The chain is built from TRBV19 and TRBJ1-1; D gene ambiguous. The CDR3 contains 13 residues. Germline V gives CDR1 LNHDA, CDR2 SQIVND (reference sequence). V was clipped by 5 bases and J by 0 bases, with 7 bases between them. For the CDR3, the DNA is TGTGCCAGTAGTCGACGTATGAACACTGAAGCTTTCTTT. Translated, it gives CASSRRMNTEAFF.

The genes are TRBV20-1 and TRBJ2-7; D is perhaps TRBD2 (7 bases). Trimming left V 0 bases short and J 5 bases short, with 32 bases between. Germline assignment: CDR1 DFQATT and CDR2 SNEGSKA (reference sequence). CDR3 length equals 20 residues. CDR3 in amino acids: CSARDEGGSTKVGFIHEQYF. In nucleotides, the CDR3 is TGCAGTGCTAGAGATGAGGGGGGGTCAACCAAAGTGGGGTTTATCCACGAGCAGTACTTC.

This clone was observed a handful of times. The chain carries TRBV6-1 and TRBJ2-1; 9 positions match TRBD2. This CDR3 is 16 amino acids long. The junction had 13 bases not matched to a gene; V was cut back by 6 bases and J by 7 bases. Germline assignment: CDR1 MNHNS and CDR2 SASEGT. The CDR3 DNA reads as TGTGCCAGCAGCCCCCGGGGTAGCGGGGGAAGGAATGAGCAGTTCTTC. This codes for CASSPRGSGGRNEQFF.

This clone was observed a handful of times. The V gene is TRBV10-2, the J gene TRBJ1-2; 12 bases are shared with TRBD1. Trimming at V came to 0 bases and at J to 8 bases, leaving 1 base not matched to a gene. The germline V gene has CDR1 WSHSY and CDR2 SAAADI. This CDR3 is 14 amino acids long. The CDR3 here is CASSESGTGGGYTF. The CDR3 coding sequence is TGCGCCAGCAGTGAGTCGGGGACAGGGGGCGGCTACACCTTC.

The CDR3 loop reads CASSQLGRGGWGAFF. In DNA form, the CDR3 reads TGCGCCAGCAGCCAATTAGGCAGGGGAGGCTGGGGTGCCTTTTTT. The chain links TRBV4-1 to TRBJ1-4; TRBD1 is a possible D gene (6 bases). Trimming stripped 2 bases from V and 17 bases from J, with 24 bases between. This CDR3 comprises 15 residues. The V gene's germline CDR1 is MGHRA and CDR2 YSYEKL.

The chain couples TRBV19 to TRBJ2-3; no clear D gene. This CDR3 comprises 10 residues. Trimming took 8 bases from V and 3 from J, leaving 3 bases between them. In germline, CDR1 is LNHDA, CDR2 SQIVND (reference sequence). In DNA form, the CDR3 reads TGTGCCAGTGGAACAGATACGCAGTATTTT. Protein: CASGTDTQYF.

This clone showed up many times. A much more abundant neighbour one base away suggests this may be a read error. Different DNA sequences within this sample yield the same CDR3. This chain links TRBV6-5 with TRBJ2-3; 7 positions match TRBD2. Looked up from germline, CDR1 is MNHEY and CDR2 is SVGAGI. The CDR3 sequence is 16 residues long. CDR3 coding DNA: TGTGCCAGCAGTTACCCCGGGACTATAGCTCCAGATGCGCAGTATTTT. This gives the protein CASSYPGTIAPDAQYF.

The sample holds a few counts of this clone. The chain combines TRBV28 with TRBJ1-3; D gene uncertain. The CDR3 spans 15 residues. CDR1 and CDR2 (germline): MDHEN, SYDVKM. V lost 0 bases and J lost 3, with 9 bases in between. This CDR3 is CASSLWTADGNTIYF. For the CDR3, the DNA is TGTGCCAGCAGTTTATGGACGGCTGATGGAAACACCATATATTTT.

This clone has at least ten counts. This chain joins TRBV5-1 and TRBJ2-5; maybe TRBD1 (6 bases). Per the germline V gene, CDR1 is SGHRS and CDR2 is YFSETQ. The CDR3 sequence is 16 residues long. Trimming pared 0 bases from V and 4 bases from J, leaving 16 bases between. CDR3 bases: TGCGCCAGCAGCTTGGCAAGCCCCTTAGGGGGAGAGACCCAGTACTTC. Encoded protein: CASSLASPLGGETQYF.

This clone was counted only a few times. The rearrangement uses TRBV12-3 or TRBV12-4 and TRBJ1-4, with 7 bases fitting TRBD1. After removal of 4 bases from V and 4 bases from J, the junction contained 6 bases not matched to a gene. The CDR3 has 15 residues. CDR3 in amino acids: CASSYRGGDNEKLFF. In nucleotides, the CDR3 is TGTGCCAGCAGTTACAGGGGAGGGGATAATGAAAAACTGTTTTTT.